These 11 T cell receptor beta chains were all obtained from the same sample, sequenced in a study of blood T cell repertoires in COVID-19. Profiling relied on immunoSEQ multiplex PCR, and the TCRdb table lists in-frame clones only, not all of them. The table includes over 300,000 clones, approximately 84% detected once. Sequenced material: PBMCs or T cells enriched from blood (not recorded which). Receptors originate from a woman aged 18-29 years who had recovered from COVID-19.

This clone occurred a few times. The chain employs TRBV12-5 and TRBJ2-1; 11 bases are a match to TRBD2. The V gene end was trimmed by 1 base and the J gene end by 4 bases; junction bases not matched to a gene: 3. CDR3 length: 16 residues. Germline loops: CDR1 LGHNT, CDR2 FRNRAP. CDR3 residues: CASGLATSGTYNEQFF. The CDR3 DNA reads TGTGCTAGTGGTTTGGCGACTAGCGGGACATACAATGAGCAGTTCTTC.

The chain couples TRBV18 to TRBJ1-5; D possibly corresponds to TRBD1 (5 bases). Trimming took 3 bases from V and 0 from J, leaving 21 bases between them. The CDR3 runs to 19 residues. In germline, CDR1 is KGHSH, CDR2 LQKENI. CDR3 DNA: TGTGCCAGCTCACCGTCCGGGACTCCACCAAAATATAGCAATCAGCCCCAGCATTTT. Encoded protein: CASSPSGTPPKYSNQPQHF.

The chain employs TRBV11-2 and TRBJ2-3, with D perhaps matching TRBD1 (6 bases). V was clipped by 5 bases and J by 0 bases, with 18 bases between them. The germline V gene has CDR1 SGHAT and CDR2 FQNNGV. CDR3 length equals 17 residues. CDR3 bases: TGTGCCAGCAGCGCATCTTGGGACACTTCTAGCACAGATACGCAGTATTTT. Amino acid sequence: CASSASWDTSSTDTQYF. Filled out from reference TRBV11-2 and TRBJ2-3, the complete variable domain reads EAGVAQSPRYKIIEKRQSVAFWCNPISGHATLYWYQQILGQGPKLLIQFQNNGVVDDSQLPKDRFSAERLKGVDSTLKIQPAKLEDSAVYLCASSASWDTSSTDTQYFGPGTRLTVL.

The genes are TRBV6-5 and TRBJ1-6; D uncertain. The germline V gene has CDR1 MNHEY and CDR2 SVGAGI. Trimming removed 8 bases from V and 9 bases from J, with 11 bases in between. This CDR3 is 12 amino acids long. The CDR3 DNA sequence: TGTGCCAGCGAAGTCGGTAGTTCACCCCTCCACTTT. It yields the protein CASEVGSSPLHF.

This clone was seen a few times. V usage is TRBV19 and J usage is TRBJ1-4, with D perhaps TRBD1 (6 bases). Germline-derived CDR1 and CDR2 are LNHDA and SQIVND (reference sequence). Trimming removed 1 base from V and 7 bases from J, with 13 bases in between. This CDR3 contains 15 residues. The CDR3 DNA reads TGTGCCAGTAGTATAGGGTCAGGGGTCGGTGAAAAACTGTTTTTT. Encoded protein: CASSIGSGVGEKLFF.

The chain combines TRBV28 with TRBJ1-5; maybe TRBD1 (6 bases). CDR3 length: 14 residues. Trimming removed 7 bases at V and 4 bases at J, with 14 bases between. CDR1 and CDR2 (germline): MDHEN, SYDVKM. CDR3 amino acids: CASTSSGTNQPQHF. CDR3 DNA sequence: TGTGCCAGCACCTCATCGGGGACAAATCAGCCCCAGCATTTT.

Remarks on this clone: The junction shows a germline mismatch at one end, possibly a read error. This chain joins TRBV6-5 and TRBJ2-7, with 10 nucleotides matching TRBD2. The CDR3 contains 15 residues. Per germline, CDR1 MNHEY and CDR2 SVGAGI. CDR3 in DNA: TGTGCCAGCAGTGACTCCCAGCGGGAGGGCCACGAGCAGTACTTC. It codes for CASSDSQREGHEQYF.

This rearrangement joins TRBV28 to TRBJ2-1; D is unclear. The V end lost 2 bases, the J end lost 5 bases, and 13 bases lay between the germline ends. Germline lookup yields CDR1 MDHEN and CDR2 SYDVKM. The CDR3 runs to 15 residues. The CDR3 is CASSLARFRHNEQFF. CDR3 nucleotide sequence: TGTGCCAGCAGTTTAGCTAGGTTTCGTCACAATGAGCAGTTCTTC. Full variable domain (outside the CDR3, taken from reference TRBV28 and TRBJ2-1): DVKVTQSSRYLVKRTGEKVFLECVQDMDHENMFWYRQDPGLGLRLIYFSYDVKMKEKGDIPEGYSVSREKKERFSLILESASTNQTSMYLCASSLARFRHNEQFFGPGTRLTVL.

This clone showed up just once. Sequence at one end of the junction differs from germline and may be a read error. The chain carries TRBV7-7 and TRBJ2-1; D may match TRBD1 or TRBD2 (6 bases each). CDR1 and CDR2 from the germline V gene are SSHAT and FNYEAQ (reference sequence). The CDR3 has 16 residues. The CDR3 coding sequence is TGTGCTAGCAGCTTAGGGGGTAGCGGCACCTACAATGAGCAGTTCTTC. Its protein product is CASSLGGSGTYNEQFF.

V usage is TRBV11-2 and J usage is TRBJ2-3; D possibly corresponds to TRBD2 (5 bases). There are 14 residues in the CDR3. Trimming pared 5 bases from V and 0 bases from J, leaving 9 bases between. The V gene's germline CDR1 is SGHAT and CDR2 FQNNGV. The CDR3 region is CASSLSGSTDTQYF. The CDR3 DNA reads TGTGCCAGCAGCCTCAGCGGTAGCACAGATACGCAGTATTTT.

The gene calls are TRBV2 and TRBJ2-7; maybe TRBD2 (5 bases). There are 14 residues in the CDR3. V was trimmed by 2 bases and J by 2 bases, leaving 10 bases between them. Germline lookup yields CDR1 SNHLY and CDR2 FYNNEI. The CDR3 sequence is CASSESGLPYEQYF. As DNA, the CDR3 is TGTGCCAGCAGTGAATCGGGGTTGCCCTACGAGCAGTACTTC. The whole variable domain, remainder taken from reference TRBV2 and TRBJ2-7, is EPEVTQTPSHQVTQMGQEVILRCVPISNHLYFYWYRQILGQKVEFLVSFYNNEISEKSEIFDDQFSVERPDGSNFTLKIRSTKLEDSAMYFCASSESGLPYEQYFGPGTRLTVT.